This T cell receptor (beta chain) comes out of a study of blood T cell repertoires in COVID-19. Turning to the study itself: Samples taken during acute and convalescent COVID-19 were collected in the United States, Italy and Spain. Nucleic acid was either cDNA or gDNA, and it came from T cells, B-cell-depleted T cells, or PBMCs.

This clone has just one count. Other nucleotide sequences from this sample produce the same CDR3. Per the original methods: Estimation of nucleated cell counts was performed using reference gene primer amplification. Only in-frame clones appear in the TCRdb table, and some are missing; sequencing was by immunoSEQ multiplex PCR. Clone size and V and J calls were adopted from that table, with D and trimming inferred from the DNA. The sample has approximately 100,000 clones, under 85% seen once; the top ten hold around 14%. CDR1 and CDR2 from the germline V gene are SGHNT and YYREEE (reference sequence). The CDR3 has 14 amino acids. The V segment lost 2 bases and the J segment 3 bases; nucleotides outside the gene matches: 4.

This TCR derives from a woman aged 55-70 years with acute or convalescent COVID-19. Sequencing used peripheral blood. The chain has TRBV5-4 and TRBJ2-7; 8 bases are a match to TRBD2. In nucleotides, the CDR3 is TGTGCCAGCAGCTTACCCAGCGGGAGCTACGAGCAGTACTTC. This sequence encodes CASSLPSGSYEQYF.